This T cell receptor beta chain was observed in a study of blood T cell repertoires in COVID-19. The germline V gene has CDR1 MDHEN and CDR2 SYDVKM. Trimming took 6 bases from V and 6 from J; bases not matched to a gene: 11. This CDR3 region has 15 residues. The data were produced by immunoSEQ multiplex PCR, yet TCRdb's version contains in-frame clones alone and is incomplete. The sample has about 75,000 clones, 85% to 90% seen once. This clonotype originated in a human donor in a cohort sampled during active COVID-19. Sequencing input: peripheral blood. J is TRBJ2-1 and V is TRBV28; TRBD1 matches 7 bases. The CDR3 spells CASSPPVSGGNEQFF. Written as DNA, the CDR3 is TGTGCCAGCAGCCCCCCCGTCTCAGGGGGCAATGAGCAGTTCTTC.